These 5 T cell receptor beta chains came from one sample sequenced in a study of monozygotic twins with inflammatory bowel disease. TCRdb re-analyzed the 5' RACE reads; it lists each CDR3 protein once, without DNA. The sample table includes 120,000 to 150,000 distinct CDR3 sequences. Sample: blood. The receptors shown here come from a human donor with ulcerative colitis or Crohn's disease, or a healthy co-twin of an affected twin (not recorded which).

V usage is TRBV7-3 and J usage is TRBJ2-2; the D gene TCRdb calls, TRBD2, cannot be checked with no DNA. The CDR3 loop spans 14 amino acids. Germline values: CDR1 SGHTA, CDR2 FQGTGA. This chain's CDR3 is CDSKRASGGGELFF.

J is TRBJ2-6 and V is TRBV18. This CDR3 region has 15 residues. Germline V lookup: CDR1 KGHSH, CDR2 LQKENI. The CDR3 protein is CASSPPVPGANVLTF.

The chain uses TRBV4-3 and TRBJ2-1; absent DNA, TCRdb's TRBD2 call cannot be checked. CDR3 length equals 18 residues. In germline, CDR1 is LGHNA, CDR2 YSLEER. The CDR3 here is CASSQGSGTSGGAREQFF.

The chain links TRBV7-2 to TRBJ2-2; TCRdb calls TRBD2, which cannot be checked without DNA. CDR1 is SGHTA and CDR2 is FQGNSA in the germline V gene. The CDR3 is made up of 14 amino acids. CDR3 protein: CASADRRGSGELFF. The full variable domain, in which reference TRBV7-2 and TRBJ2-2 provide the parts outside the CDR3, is GAGVSQSPSNKVTEKGKDVELRCDPISGHTALYWYRQSLGQGLEFLIYFQGNSAPDKSGLPSDRFSAERTGGSVSTLTIQRTQQEDSAVYLCASADRRGSGELFFGEGSRLTVL.

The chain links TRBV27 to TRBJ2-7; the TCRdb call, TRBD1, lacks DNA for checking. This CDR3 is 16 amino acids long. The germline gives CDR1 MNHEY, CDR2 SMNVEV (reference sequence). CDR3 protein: CASSFQDRGGTYEQYF.